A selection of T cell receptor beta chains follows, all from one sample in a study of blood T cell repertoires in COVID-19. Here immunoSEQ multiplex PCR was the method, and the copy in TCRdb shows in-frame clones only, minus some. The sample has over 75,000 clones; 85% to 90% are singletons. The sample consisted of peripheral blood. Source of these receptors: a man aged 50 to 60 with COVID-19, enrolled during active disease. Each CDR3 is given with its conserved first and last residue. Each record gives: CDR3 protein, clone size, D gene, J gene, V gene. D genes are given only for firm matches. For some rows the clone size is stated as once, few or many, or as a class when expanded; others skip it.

cdr3_aa: CATSGQGLNEQYF; clone_size: NA; d_call: TRBD1; j_call: TRBJ2-7; v_call: TRBV24-1
cdr3_aa: CASSFTGVGYTF; clone_size: NA; d_call: NA; j_call: TRBJ1-2; v_call: TRBV7-9
cdr3_aa: CASSPASGGPYNEQFF; clone_size: NA; d_call: TRBD2; j_call: TRBJ2-1; v_call: TRBV5-1
cdr3_aa: CASSPTGDGNTIYF; clone_size: NA; d_call: TRBD1; j_call: TRBJ1-3; v_call: TRBV18
cdr3_aa: CAWTGQGVERYGYTF; clone_size: NA; d_call: TRBD1; j_call: TRBJ1-2; v_call: TRBV30
cdr3_aa: CASSQDHGEGYTF; clone_size: NA; d_call: NA; j_call: TRBJ1-2; v_call: TRBV4-1
cdr3_aa: CASSPGQENYEQYF; clone_size: once; d_call: TRBD1; j_call: TRBJ2-7; v_call: TRBV18
cdr3_aa: CASSPGSSYNEQFF; clone_size: NA; d_call: NA; j_call: TRBJ2-1; v_call: TRBV7-2
cdr3_aa: CASSVGEGSPLYGYTF; clone_size: NA; d_call: NA; j_call: TRBJ1-2; v_call: TRBV9
cdr3_aa: CATSSGQGAYNEQFF; clone_size: NA; d_call: TRBD1; j_call: TRBJ2-1; v_call: TRBV15
cdr3_aa: CASSLAPGNEQFF; clone_size: NA; d_call: NA; j_call: TRBJ2-1; v_call: TRBV7-3
cdr3_aa: CASSPPGRNQPQHF; clone_size: once; d_call: NA; j_call: TRBJ1-5; v_call: TRBV19